The 20 T cell receptor beta chains reported below all come from one sample, sequenced in a study of molecular identifiers for immune sequencing clone quantification. A single record per CDR3 protein comes from TCRdb applying MiXCR to the PCR reads. The sample lists 460,000 or so distinct CDR3 sequences; around 21% were seen once. Sequences were obtained from naive CD8+ T cells from blood, with Jurkat cell RNA spiked in. Subset here: FACS-sorted CD8+CD4-CCR7+CD45RA+ naive T cells. These receptors originate from a human donor in good health. Some libraries in this study had Jurkat cell RNA spiked in.

This clonotype was counted a few times. The V gene is TRBV6-6, the J gene TRBJ1-5; D is unresolved. This CDR3 region has 12 residues. Trimming took off 7 bases at V and 3 bases at J, with 7 bases between the two ends. Germline V gene sequence: CDR1 MNHNY, CDR2 SVGAGI (reference sequence). In DNA form, the CDR3 reads TGTGCCAGCACCGAACCCAATCAGCCCCAGCATTTT. Its translation: CASTEPNQPQHF.

This clonotype has more than one count but fewer than ten. V usage is TRBV7-2 and J usage is TRBJ1-2; D may be TRBD1 (6 bases). Germline V gene data show CDR1 as SGHTA and CDR2 as FQGNSA. The germline V and J ends were trimmed by 4 bases and 3 bases, with 15 bases remaining between them. This CDR3 comprises 15 residues. This chain's CDR3 is CASSSRTVFHYGYTF. CDR3 DNA sequence: TGTGCCAGCAGCTCCCGGACAGTTTTCCACTATGGCTACACCTTC. Looking up the rest from reference TRBV7-2 and TRBJ1-2 gives the full variable domain: GAGVSQSPSNKVTEKGKDVELRCDPISGHTALYWYRQSLGQGLEFLIYFQGNSAPDKSGLPSDRFSAERTGGSVSTLTIQRTQQEDSAVYLCASSSRTVFHYGYTFGSGTRLTVV.

Remarks on this clonotype: With a much larger clone just one base away, this may be a read error. The CDR3 nucleotides read TGTGCCAACAGCTCCGGACAGGGGGTGGATACGCAGTATTTT. Translation gives CANSSGQGVDTQYF. The chain recombines TRBV13 with TRBJ2-3; 10 bases fit TRBD1. Per the germline V gene, CDR1 is PRHDT and CDR2 is FYEKMQ (reference sequence). The CDR3 contains 14 residues. Variable domain in full (rest from reference TRBV13 and TRBJ2-3): AAGVIQSPRHLIKEKRETATLKCYPIPRHDTVYWYQQGPGQDPQFLISFYEKMQSDKGSIPDRFSAQQFSDYHSELNMSSLELGDSALYFCANSSGQGVDTQYFGPGTRLTVL.

This clonotype was seen ten or more times. The J gene is TRBJ2-7, the V gene TRBV6-2 or TRBV6-3, with TRBD2 identical over 9 bases. CDR1 is MNHEY, CDR2 SVGEGT, per germline. The J segment lost 5 bases and the V segment lost 0 bases, leaving 11 bases of the junction unmatched. The CDR3 has 17 residues. This CDR3 is CASSYSIGSGRGNEQYF. The CDR3 DNA reads TGTGCCAGCAGTTACTCGATTGGTAGCGGGAGAGGCAACGAGCAGTACTTC.

This clonotype came up a few times. The chain carries TRBV11-2 and TRBJ2-3; 8 bases fit TRBD2. The CDR3 is 15 amino acids. Germline values: CDR1 SGHAT, CDR2 FQNNGV. The V and J ends lost 6 bases and 6 bases, in that order; junction bases with no gene match: 11. CDR3 protein: CASRGAGAPIDTQYF. Written as DNA, the CDR3 is TGTGCCAGCAGAGGAGCGGGAGCACCCATCGATACGCAGTATTTT.

The sample holds many counts of this clonotype. The V and J genes are TRBV29-1 and TRBJ2-7, with 8 bases that match TRBD2. Germline V gene sequence: CDR1 SQVTM, CDR2 ANQGSEA. The CDR3 loop spans 15 amino acids. J lost 6 bases, V lost 0 bases, and 10 bases had no gene match. CDR3 amino acids: CSVEDPGLVSGEQYF. The DNA for the CDR3 is TGCAGCGTTGAAGACCCGGGACTAGTATCGGGCGAGCAGTACTTC.

The V and J genes are TRBV4-3 and TRBJ1-2; unclear D gene. The CDR3 has 15 residues. V lost 0 bases and J 8 bases, leaving 16 bases between the germline ends. Per germline, CDR1 LGHNA and CDR2 YSLEER. CDR3 region: CASSQDTSSPWGYTF. In DNA form, the CDR3 reads TGCGCCAGCAGCCAAGATACGTCTTCTCCCTGGGGCTACACCTTC.

The rearrangement links TRBV3-1 to TRBJ1-6, with a weak D call TRBD1 (5 bases). This CDR3 spans 16 amino acids. CDR1 is LGHDT and CDR2 is YNNKEL in the germline V gene (reference sequence). The V and J ends lost 3 bases and 9 bases respectively, with 18 bases between them. In DNA form, the CDR3 reads TGTGCCAGCAGCCAGGAGTCTACGCGCGGGGGTTCACCCCTCCACTTT. This encodes CASSQESTRGGSPLHF.

This clonotype was recorded a few times. The V and J genes are TRBV19 and TRBJ1-5; D not certain. The CDR3 totals 15 residues. The V end lost 6 bases, the J end lost 2 bases, and 14 bases lay between the germline ends. Per germline, CDR1 LNHDA and CDR2 SQIVND (reference sequence). CDR3 in DNA: TGTGCCAGTAGCATCGGGAGCCGGGGCAATCAGCCCCAGCATTTT. Protein product: CASSIGSRGNQPQHF.

This clonotype came up many times. This sequence joins TRBV2 and TRBJ2-5; 13 nucleotides line up with TRBD2. This CDR3 is built from 18 residues. Trimming at V came to 7 bases and at J to 0 bases, leaving 11 bases not matched to a gene. CDR1 is SNHLY and CDR2 is FYNNEI in the germline V gene. CDR3 sequence: CASKDPGLAGLYQETQYF. The CDR3 nucleotides read TGTGCCAGCAAGGATCCGGGACTAGCGGGGTTGTACCAAGAGACCCAGTACTTC.

At least ten counts were recorded for this clonotype. V usage is TRBV29-1 and J usage is TRBJ1-2, with TRBD1 matching 7 bases. V lost 0 bases to trimming and J lost 3 bases; unmatched junction nucleotides: 4. The length of the CDR3 is 14 residues. Germline-derived CDR1 and CDR2 are SQVTM and ANQGSEA. The CDR3 is CSVEDQDRHYGYTF. The DNA for the CDR3 is TGCAGCGTTGAAGATCAGGACAGGCACTATGGCTACACCTTC.

This clonotype was seen only once. A single base separates this from a much larger clone, so it may be a read error. V and J are TRBV29-1 and TRBJ2-5; tentative D call: TRBD2 (5 bases). The CDR3 consists of 14 residues. V lost 0 bases to trimming and J lost 5 bases, with 13 bases between them. From germline, CDR1 is SQVTM and CDR2 ANQGSEA. CDR3 DNA: TGCAGCGTTGAAGATCCAACGAGGGTGGAGACCCAGTACTTC. It yields the protein CSVEDPTRVETQYF.

The chain joins TRBV20-1 to TRBJ2-1, with 7 bases identical to TRBD2. There are 16 residues in the CDR3. Germline lookup yields CDR1 DFQATT and CDR2 SNEGSKA (reference sequence). Trimming at V came to 0 bases and at J to 5 bases, leaving 10 bases not matched to a gene. CDR3 sequence reads: CSARELLGRSHNEQFF. Here the CDR3 DNA reads TGCAGTGCTAGAGAACTGCTCGGGAGGAGCCACAATGAGCAGTTCTTC.

This clonotype was found a few times. V gene TRBV5-4 combines with J gene TRBJ2-7; TRBD2 aligns across 8 bases. Trimming cost V 0 bases and J 1 base; bases outside gene matches: 6. The CDR3 consists of 16 residues. CDR1 and CDR2 (germline): SGHNT, YYREEE (reference sequence). Here the CDR3 DNA reads TGTGCCAGCAGCTTGGAGCGGGGGTTGAGGTCCTACGAGCAGTACTTC. This gives the protein CASSLERGLRSYEQYF.

This clonotype was detected only a few times. J is TRBJ1-1 and V is TRBV12-3 or TRBV12-4; D is possibly TRBD1 (6 bases). Trimming cost V 5 bases and J 5 bases, with 15 bases left between them. The CDR3 loop spans 14 amino acids. DNA for the CDR3: TGTGCCAGCAGTGACCAAGGGGGGAGGACTGAAGCTTTCTTT. Protein product: CASSDQGGRTEAFF.

Comment on this clonotype: The conserved phenylalanine or tryptophan is not found at the CDR3 terminus, so this likely reflects a read error. The chain combines TRBV6-1 with TRBJ1-2; TRBD1 is a possible D gene (6 bases). V was cut by 2 bases and J by 4 bases, with 14 bases left in between. The germline V gene encodes CDR1 MNHNS and CDR2 SASEGT. This CDR3 region has 15 residues. The CDR3 reads CASSELGQSSYGYTL. DNA of the CDR3: TGTGCCAGCAGTGAACTAGGACAGTCCTCCTATGGCTACACCCTC.

This clonotype appeared a few times. The chain recombines TRBV5-5 with TRBJ2-2, with D uncertain. CDR1 and CDR2 (germline): SGHKS, YYEKEE (reference sequence). The CDR3 is made up of 14 amino acids. Trimming took 3 bases from V and 0 from J, leaving 6 bases between them. CDR3 in DNA: TGTGCCAGCAGCTGGACCACGAACACCGGGGAGCTGTTTTTT. Its translation: CASSWTTNTGELFF.

V usage is TRBV20-1 and J usage is TRBJ2-3; 13 nucleotides agree with TRBD2. The trim removed 0 bases at V and 0 bases at J, leaving 3 bases unmatched. The germline gives CDR1 DFQATT, CDR2 SNEGSKA (reference sequence). This CDR3 is 17 amino acids long. CDR3 nucleotides: TGCAGTGCTAGAGATGGGACTAGCGGGGTTAGCACAGATACGCAGTATTTT. Protein: CSARDGTSGVSTDTQYF.

For this clonotype: Mismatch with germline at one junction end may stem from a read error. The CDR3 reads CASSSQPGTGTQYF. The CDR3 bases are TGTGCCAGCTCATCCCAACCGGGGACAGGTACGCAGTATTTT. V usage is TRBV18 and J usage is TRBJ2-3, with TRBD1 matching over 8 bases. The CDR3 consists of 14 residues. Per germline, CDR1 KGHSH and CDR2 LQKENI.

This clonotype was recorded at least ten times. This rearrangement joins TRBV28 to TRBJ1-5; TRBD1 aligns across 8 bases. The CDR3 totals 17 residues. The germline V gene has CDR1 MDHEN and CDR2 SYDVKM. Germline trimming cut 3 bases from V and 2 bases from J; bases unmatched to any gene: 9. The CDR3 DNA reads TGTGCCAGCAGTTTGGAGCAGGGGGCCTTCGGCAATCAGCCCCAGCATTTT. Its translation: CASSLEQGAFGNQPQHF.